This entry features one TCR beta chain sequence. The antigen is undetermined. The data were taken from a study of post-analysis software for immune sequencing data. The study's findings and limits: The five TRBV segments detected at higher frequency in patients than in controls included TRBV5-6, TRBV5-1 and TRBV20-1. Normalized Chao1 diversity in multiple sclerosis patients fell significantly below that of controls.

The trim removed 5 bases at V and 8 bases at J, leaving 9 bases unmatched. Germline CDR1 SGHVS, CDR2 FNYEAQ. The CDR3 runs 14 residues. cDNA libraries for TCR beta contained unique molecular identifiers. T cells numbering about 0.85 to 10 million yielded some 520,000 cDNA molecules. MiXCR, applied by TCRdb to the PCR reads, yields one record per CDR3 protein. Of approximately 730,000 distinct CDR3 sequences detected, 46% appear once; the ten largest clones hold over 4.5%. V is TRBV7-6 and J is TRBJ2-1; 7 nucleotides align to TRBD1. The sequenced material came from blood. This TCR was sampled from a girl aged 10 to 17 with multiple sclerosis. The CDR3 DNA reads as TGTGCCAGCAGCCAGAACATAGGGGGCGATGAGCAGTTCTTC. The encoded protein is CASSQNIGGDEQFF.